The 8 T cell receptor beta chains in this list originate from one sample, sequenced in a study of OX40 agonist ivuxolimab in advanced cancers. Measured with immunoSEQ multiplex PCR; TCRdb has only the in-frame clones, and not every one. The table records 80,000 or so clones, around 82% of them present only once. The material sequenced was CD4+ or CD8+ T cells sorted from blood, taken in a trial of the OX40 agonist ivuxolimab. These receptor sequences come from an adult with an advanced solid tumor such as melanoma, head and neck, liver or kidney cancer.

CDR3 DNA sequence: TGTGCCAGCAGCTTCCCTACAGGGGAGGTCTACAATGAGCAGTTCTTC. Its protein product is CASSFPTGEVYNEQFF. V is TRBV5-6 and J is TRBJ2-1; tentatively, D is TRBD1 (7 bases). The V gene's germline CDR1 is SGHDT and CDR2 YYEEEE. The CDR3 covers 16 residues. Deletions cut 2 bases from V and 3 bases from J, with 15 bases between.

This rearrangement joins TRBV28 to TRBJ1-3, with 7 bases aligning to TRBD1. The CDR3 is made up of 13 amino acids. From germline, CDR1 is MDHEN and CDR2 SYDVKM. Unmatched junction bases numbered 7, after V lost 10 bases and J lost 4 bases. For the CDR3, the DNA is TGTGCCACCCACAGGGGCGGAGGAAACACCATATATTTT. Protein sequence: CATHRGGGNTIYF.

This clone was observed a handful of times. The J gene is TRBJ1-6, the V gene TRBV7-9; 7 bases match TRBD1. CDR1 and CDR2 (germline): SEHNR, FQNEAQ (reference sequence). Germline trimming cut 2 bases from V and 17 bases from J; bases unmatched to any gene: 6. The CDR3 has 12 residues. In DNA, the CDR3 is TGTGCCAGCAGCTTAATAACAGGGGAAATCCACTTT. Translation gives CASSLITGEIHF.

Regarding this clone: Other DNA sequences in the sample encode the same CDR3. V usage is TRBV5-6 and J usage is TRBJ1-1, with D unresolved. The CDR3 sequence is 14 residues long. Germline loops: CDR1 SGHDT, CDR2 YYEEEE. The V end lost 0 bases, the J end lost 1 base, and 7 bases lay between the germline ends. CDR3 coding DNA: TGTGCCAGCAGCTTGGTTCAACGGAACACTGAAGCTTTCTTT. Protein product: CASSLVQRNTEAFF.

The rearrangement uses TRBV9 and TRBJ2-2; D is ambiguous. V was clipped by 0 bases and J by 5 bases, with 5 bases between them. The CDR3 has 13 amino acids. Germline CDR1 reads SGDLS; CDR2 reads YYNGEE. CDR3 protein: CASSVVRTGELFF. CDR3 DNA sequence: TGTGCCAGCAGCGTAGTAAGAACCGGGGAGCTGTTTTTT.

The chain carries TRBV6-5 and TRBJ1-5, with 7 bases aligning to TRBD1. CDR3 length: 13 residues. V was pared by 5 bases and J by 4 bases, with 2 bases of the junction left unmatched. Looked up from germline, CDR1 is MNHEY and CDR2 is SVGAGI. This CDR3 reads CASSLTGNQPQHF. The CDR3, as DNA: TGTGCCAGCAGTCTGACAGGGAATCAGCCCCAGCATTTT.

This clone came up many times. V and J are TRBV7-9 and TRBJ2-1; no clear D. The CDR3 loop spans 13 amino acids. Trimming removed 2 bases at V and 7 bases at J, with 9 bases between. Per germline, CDR1 SEHNR and CDR2 FQNEAQ (reference sequence). The CDR3 region is CASSLTLGNEQFF. The CDR3 DNA sequence: TGTGCCAGCAGCTTAACCCTAGGTAATGAGCAGTTCTTC.

The chain employs TRBV7-3 and TRBJ1-4; 7 bases fit TRBD1. With V trimmed by 2 bases and J by 6 bases, 6 bases remained unmatched. Germline loops: CDR1 SGHTA, CDR2 FQGTGA. The CDR3 sequence is 15 residues long. Written as DNA, the CDR3 is TGTGCCAGCAGCTTATTGGGACAGCCGGATGAAAAACTGTTTTTT. It is translated as CASSLLGQPDEKLFF. The variable domain in full, completed from reference TRBV7-3 and TRBJ1-4, reads GAGVSQTPSNKVTEKGKYVELRCDPISGHTALYWYRQSLGQGPEFLIYFQGTGAADDSGLPNDRFFAVRPEGSVSTLKIQRTERGDSAVYLCASSLLGQPDEKLFFGSGTQLSVL.